A selection of T cell receptor beta chains follows, all from one sample in a study of CD8+ T cells in alopecia areata. TCRdb's copy holds only in-frame clones and misses some; the assay was immunoSEQ multiplex PCR. The sample records some 190,000 clones, roughly three fifths being singletons. Specimen: CD4+ T cells sorted from blood, collected between weeks 43 and 45, from a patient treated with tofacitinib. These receptors came from a human donor with alopecia areata. Both conserved end residues are part of each CDR3. A D gene is named only where the DNA matches it firmly.

D	V	J	DNA	CDR3
.	TRBV13	TRBJ2-7	TGTGCCAGCAGCAGACAGTTAGGCGAGCAGTACTTC	CASSRQLGEQYF
TRBD1	TRBV7-9	TRBJ1-5	TGTGCCAGCAGCTTAGAGGGCAGGGGGCAGCCCCAGCATTTT	CASSLEGRGQPQHF
.	TRBV5-1	TRBJ2-7	TGCGCCAGCAGCTTGGCCGAATCCTACGAGCAGTACTTC	CASSLAESYEQYF
.	TRBV5-1	TRBJ1-2	TGCGCCAGCAGCGGAGCGGGGTCACCTCCGGGTGGCTACACCTTC	CASSGAGSPPGGYTF
.	TRBV4-1	TRBJ2-7	TGCGCCAGCAGCCAAGATCTGAAAGACGAGCAGTACTTC	CASSQDLKDEQYF
TRBD1	TRBV23-1	TRBJ1-5	TGCGCCATTACGGACAGGGTGAGGATTTGGTGTGGCAATCAGCCCCAGCATTTT	CAITDRVRIWCGNQPQHF
.	TRBV27	TRBJ2-1	TGTGCCAGCACGTCCTATGGGCCGTCCTACAATGAGCAGTTCTTC	CASTSYGPSYNEQFF
.	TRBV6-5	TRBJ1-5	TGTGCCAGCAGTTACGGAGTGGGAAAGGAAGATCAGCCCCAGCATTTT	CASSYGVGKEDQPQHF
.	TRBV25-1	TRBJ1-2	TGTGCCAGCAGTAGAGAGTGGACCTATGGCTACACCTTC	CASSREWTYGYTF
.	TRBV7-2	TRBJ1-5	TGTGCCAGCAGCTTAGGATGGGGAAGCAATCAGCCCCAGCATTTT	CASSLGWGSNQPQHF
.	TRBV7-8	TRBJ1-1	TGTGCCAGCAGCTTACACAGAATGGGGAACACTGAAGCTTTCTTT	CASSLHRMGNTEAFF
.	TRBV25-1	TRBJ1-1	TGTGCCAGCATATCCCTCCATGGCGGCACTGAAGCTTTCTTT	CASISLHGGTEAFF